A single T cell receptor (beta chain) is shown here with its context. Its antigen is undetermined. V was pared by 3 bases and J by 4 bases, with 9 bases of the junction left unmatched. Germline V gene lookup returns CDR1 GTSNPN and CDR2 SVGIG (reference sequence). CDR3 size: 15 residues. Generated by immunoSEQ multiplex PCR, the TCRdb table keeps only in-frame clones and is missing some. The sample contains approximately 25,000 clones, under 90% of which appear only once. Viral peptide pools were used in the ViraFEST assay to expand antigen-specific CD4+ T cells, and sequencing came afterward. Researchers isolated CD4+ T cells once approximately 10 days of culture had elapsed. Vaccination of participants consisted of two doses of either the BNT162b2 or mRNA-1273 vaccine. Fresh IL-2-containing medium replaced half the medium on days 3 and 7. This sample was taken from a study of vaccination effects on CD4 cells after COVID-19. Findings and caveats of the study: Healthy vaccinees' vaccine-induced clones included only 1 of 255 that recognized common cold coronaviruses. Convalescent patients were few in the study, and early post-infection timepoints were absent.

Material: CD4+ T cells from PBMCs cultured with HCoV-NL63 spike peptides, obtained after COVID-19 vaccination. The chain couples TRBV30 to TRBJ1-5; 7 positions agree with TRBD1. The TCR sequence derives from a human donor who received a COVID-19 vaccine. Some clones in this sample may be carry-over from other donors' samples. Written as DNA, the CDR3 is TGTGCCTGGAGCCCATTAGACAGGGAGAATCAGCCCCAGCATTTT. The encoded protein is CAWSPLDRENQPQHF.